The clone carrying this TCR beta chain was observed a few times. Its cognate antigen is unknown. This record belongs to a study of identical twins. Study observations and caveats: Beta out-of-frame sequences showed weaker excess twin sharing. Possibly, invariant MAIT and iNKT cells partly confounded zero-insertion analyses.

Template switching added a universal primer site, and cDNA bore unique molecular identifiers. TCRdb recomputed calls from the 5' RACE reads with MiXCR, one row per CDR3 protein. The sample includes roughly 470,000 distinct CDR3 sequences, roughly an eighth of them seen just once. CDR1 SGHRS and CDR2 YFSETQ come from the germline V gene. CDR3 length: 16 amino acids. The trim removed 4 bases at V and 5 bases at J, leaving 11 bases unmatched. The sample also formed part of further work on yellow fever vaccine responses in identical twins.

Sequencing was done on a sample of CD4+ T cells sorted from blood. The clonotype was recovered from a woman between 18 and 30 years old in good health. The J gene is TRBJ2-7, the V gene TRBV5-1; TRBD1 agrees at 11 bases. CDR3 nucleotides: TGCGCCAGCAGCGAAGGGACAGGGGGGCTTTTCAACGAGCAGTACTTC. Encoded protein: CASSEGTGGLFNEQYF.